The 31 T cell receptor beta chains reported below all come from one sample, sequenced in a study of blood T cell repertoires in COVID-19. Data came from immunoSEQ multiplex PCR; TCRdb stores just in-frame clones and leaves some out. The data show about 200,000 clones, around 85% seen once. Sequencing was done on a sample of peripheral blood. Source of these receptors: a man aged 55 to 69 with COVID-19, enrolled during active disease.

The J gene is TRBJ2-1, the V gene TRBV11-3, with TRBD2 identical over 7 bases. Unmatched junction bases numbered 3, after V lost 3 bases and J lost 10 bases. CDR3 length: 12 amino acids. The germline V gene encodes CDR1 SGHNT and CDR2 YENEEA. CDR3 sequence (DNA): TGTGCCAGCAGCTTTCAAGCGGGAGAGCAGTTCTTC. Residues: CASSFQAGEQFF.

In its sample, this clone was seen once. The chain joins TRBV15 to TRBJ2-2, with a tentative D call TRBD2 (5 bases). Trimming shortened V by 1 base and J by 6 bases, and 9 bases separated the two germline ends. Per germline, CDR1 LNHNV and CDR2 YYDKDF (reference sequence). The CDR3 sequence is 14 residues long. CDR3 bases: TGTGCCACCAGCAGAGCTGAGAGGGCCGGGGAGCTGTTTTTT. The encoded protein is CATSRAERAGELFF.

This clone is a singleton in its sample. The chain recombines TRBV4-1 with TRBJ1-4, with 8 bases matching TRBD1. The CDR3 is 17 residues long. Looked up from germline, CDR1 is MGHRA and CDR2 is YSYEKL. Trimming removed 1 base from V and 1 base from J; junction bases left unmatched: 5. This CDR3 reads CASSQATGGVTNEKLFF. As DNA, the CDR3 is TGCGCCAGCAGCCAAGCTACAGGGGGAGTAACTAATGAAAAACTGTTTTTT.

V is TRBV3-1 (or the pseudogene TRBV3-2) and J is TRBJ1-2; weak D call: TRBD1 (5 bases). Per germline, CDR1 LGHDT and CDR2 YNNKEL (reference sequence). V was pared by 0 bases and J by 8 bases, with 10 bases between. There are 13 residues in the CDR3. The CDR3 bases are TGTGCCAGCAGCCAAGATTGGGGGGGAGGCTACACCTTC. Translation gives CASSQDWGGGYTF.

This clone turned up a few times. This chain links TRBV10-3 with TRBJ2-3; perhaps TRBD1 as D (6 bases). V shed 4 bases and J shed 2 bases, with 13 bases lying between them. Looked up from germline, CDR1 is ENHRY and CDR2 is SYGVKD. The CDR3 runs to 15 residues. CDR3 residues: CAISGGPGYTDTQYF. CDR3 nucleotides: TGTGCCATCAGTGGGGGGCCAGGATACACAGATACGCAGTATTTT.

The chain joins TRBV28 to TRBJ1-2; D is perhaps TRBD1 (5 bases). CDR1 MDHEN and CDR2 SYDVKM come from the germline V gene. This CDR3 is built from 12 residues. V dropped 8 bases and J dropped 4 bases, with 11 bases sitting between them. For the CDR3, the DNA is TGTGCCAGCCGACAGCCGTTCTATGGCTACACCTTC. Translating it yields CASRQPFYGYTF.

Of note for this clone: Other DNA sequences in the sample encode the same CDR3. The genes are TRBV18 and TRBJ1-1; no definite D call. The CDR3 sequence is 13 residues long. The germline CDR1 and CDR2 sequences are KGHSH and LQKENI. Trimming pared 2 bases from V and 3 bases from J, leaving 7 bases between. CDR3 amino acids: CASSPGGHTEAFF. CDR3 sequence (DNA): TGTGCCAGCTCACCAGGAGGTCACACTGAAGCTTTCTTT.

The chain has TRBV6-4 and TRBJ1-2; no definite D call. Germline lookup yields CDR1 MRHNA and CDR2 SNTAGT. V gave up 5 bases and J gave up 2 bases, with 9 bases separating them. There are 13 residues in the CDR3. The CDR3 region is CASSHNPNYGYTF. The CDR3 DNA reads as TGTGCCAGCAGTCACAATCCCAACTATGGCTACACCTTC.

The DNA for the CDR3 is TGTGCCAGCTCCCTTTACAGCTCTGGAAACACCATATATTTT. Its translation is CASSLYSSGNTIYF. V and J are TRBV27 and TRBJ1-3; D not resolved. V gave up 8 bases and J gave up 0 bases, with 11 bases separating them. The CDR3 covers 14 residues. Per the germline V gene, CDR1 is MNHEY and CDR2 is SMNVEV (reference sequence).

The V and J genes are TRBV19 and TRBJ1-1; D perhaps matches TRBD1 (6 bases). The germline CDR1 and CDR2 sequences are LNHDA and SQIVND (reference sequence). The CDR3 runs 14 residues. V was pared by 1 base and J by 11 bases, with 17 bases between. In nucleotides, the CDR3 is TGTGCCAGTAGTATAGGGGCTCCGACAGGTGGGGCTTTCTTT. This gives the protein CASSIGAPTGGAFF.

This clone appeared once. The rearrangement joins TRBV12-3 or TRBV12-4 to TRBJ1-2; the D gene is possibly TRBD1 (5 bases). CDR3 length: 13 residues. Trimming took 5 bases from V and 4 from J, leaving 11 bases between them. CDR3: CASSGGGAYGYTF. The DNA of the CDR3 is TGTGCCAGCAGTGGTGGAGGGGCCTATGGCTACACCTTC.

CDR3 sequence: CASSLRGHEQYF. DNA for the CDR3: TGTGCCAGCAGTTTAAGGGGTCACGAGCAGTACTTC. The V gene is TRBV27, the J gene TRBJ2-7; weak D call: TRBD1 (5 bases). In germline, CDR1 is MNHEY, CDR2 SMNVEV (reference sequence). Between the trimmed V and J ends, which lost 2 bases and 5 bases, there was a span of 7 bases. This CDR3 is 12 amino acids long.

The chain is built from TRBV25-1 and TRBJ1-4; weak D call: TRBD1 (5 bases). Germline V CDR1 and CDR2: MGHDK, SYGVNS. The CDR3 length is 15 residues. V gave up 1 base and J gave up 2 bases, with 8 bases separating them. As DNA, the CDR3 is TGTGCCAGCAGTGAATCGGGGGTCACTAATGAAAAACTGTTTTTT. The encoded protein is CASSESGVTNEKLFF. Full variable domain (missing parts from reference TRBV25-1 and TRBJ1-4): EADIYQTPRYLVIGTGKKITLECSQTMGHDKMYWYQQDPGMELHLIHYSYGVNSTEKGDLSSESTVSRIRTEHFPLTLESARPSHTSQYLCASSESGVTNEKLFFGSGTQLSVL.

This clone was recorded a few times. The CDR3 region has the DNA TGTGCCATCAGTGAGGGGGGCAGCTCTGGAAACACCATATATTTT. Translated: CAISEGGSSGNTIYF. The rearrangement links TRBV10-3 to TRBJ1-3; a possible D gene is TRBD1 (6 bases). The germline V and J ends were trimmed by 2 bases and 0 bases, with 8 bases remaining between them. The CDR3 is made up of 15 amino acids. The germline CDR1 and CDR2 sequences are ENHRY and SYGVKD.

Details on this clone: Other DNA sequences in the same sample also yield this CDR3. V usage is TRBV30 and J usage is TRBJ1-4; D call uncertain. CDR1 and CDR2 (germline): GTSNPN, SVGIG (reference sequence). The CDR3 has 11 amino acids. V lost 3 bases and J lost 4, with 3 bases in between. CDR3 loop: CAWSLNEKLFF. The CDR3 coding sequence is TGTGCCTGGAGCCTTAATGAAAAACTGTTTTTT. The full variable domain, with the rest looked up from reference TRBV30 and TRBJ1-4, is SQTIHQWPATLVQPVGSPLSLECTVEGTSNPNLYWYRQAAGRGLQLLFYSVGIGQISSEVPQNLSASRPQDRQFILSSKKLLLSDSGFYLCAWSLNEKLFFGSGTQLSVL.

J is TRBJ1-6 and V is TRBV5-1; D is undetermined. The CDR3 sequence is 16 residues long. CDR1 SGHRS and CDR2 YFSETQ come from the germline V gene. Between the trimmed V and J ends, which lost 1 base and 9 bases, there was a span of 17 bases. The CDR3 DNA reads TGCGCCAGCAGCTTGTTGTCGCCGGGGAGCAGTTCACCCCTCCACTTT. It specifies CASSLLSPGSSSPLHF.

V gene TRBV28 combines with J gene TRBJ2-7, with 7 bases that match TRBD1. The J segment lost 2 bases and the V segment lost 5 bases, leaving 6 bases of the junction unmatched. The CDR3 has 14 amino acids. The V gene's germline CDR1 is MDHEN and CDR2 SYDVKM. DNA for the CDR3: TGTGCCAGCAGTCCCGGGACAGATACCTACGAGCAGTACTTC. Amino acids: CASSPGTDTYEQYF.

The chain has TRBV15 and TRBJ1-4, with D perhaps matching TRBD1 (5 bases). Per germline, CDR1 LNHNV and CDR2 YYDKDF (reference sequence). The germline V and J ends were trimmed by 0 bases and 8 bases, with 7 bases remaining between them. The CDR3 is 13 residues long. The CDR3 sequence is CATSRDPGEKLFF. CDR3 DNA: TGTGCCACCAGCAGAGACCCAGGGGAAAAACTGTTTTTT.

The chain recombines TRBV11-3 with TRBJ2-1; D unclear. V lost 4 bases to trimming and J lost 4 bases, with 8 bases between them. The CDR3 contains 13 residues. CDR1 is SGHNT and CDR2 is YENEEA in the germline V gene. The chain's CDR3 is CASSSRVYNEQFF. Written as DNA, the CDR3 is TGTGCCAGCAGCTCCCGGGTGTACAATGAGCAGTTCTTC.

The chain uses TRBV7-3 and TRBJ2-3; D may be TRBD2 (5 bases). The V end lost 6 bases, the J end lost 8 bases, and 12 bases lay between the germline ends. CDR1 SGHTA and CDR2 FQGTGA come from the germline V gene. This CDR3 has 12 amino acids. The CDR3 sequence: CASSLPEGTQYF. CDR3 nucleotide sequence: TGTGCCAGCAGTCTCCCTGAGGGTACGCAGTATTTT.

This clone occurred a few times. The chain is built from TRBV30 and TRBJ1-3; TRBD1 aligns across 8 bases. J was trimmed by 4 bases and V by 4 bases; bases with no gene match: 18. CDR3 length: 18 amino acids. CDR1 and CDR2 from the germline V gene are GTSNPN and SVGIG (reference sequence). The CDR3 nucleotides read TGTGCCTGGAAGCCCCTACCCCCCGCAGGGGGCTGGGGAAACACCATATATTTT. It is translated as CAWKPLPPAGGWGNTIYF.

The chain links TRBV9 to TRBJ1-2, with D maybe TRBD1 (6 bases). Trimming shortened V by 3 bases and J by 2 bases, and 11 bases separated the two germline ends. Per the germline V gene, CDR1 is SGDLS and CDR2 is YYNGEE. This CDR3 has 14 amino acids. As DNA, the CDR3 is TGTGCCAGCAGCGCCGGGACACCCAACTATGGCTACACCTTC. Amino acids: CASSAGTPNYGYTF. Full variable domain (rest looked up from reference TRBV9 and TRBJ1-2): DSGVTQTPKHLITATGQRVTLRCSPRSGDLSVYWYQQSLDQGLQFLIQYYNGEERAKGNILERFSAQQFPDLHSELNLSSLELGDSALYFCASSAGTPNYGYTFGSGTRLTVV.

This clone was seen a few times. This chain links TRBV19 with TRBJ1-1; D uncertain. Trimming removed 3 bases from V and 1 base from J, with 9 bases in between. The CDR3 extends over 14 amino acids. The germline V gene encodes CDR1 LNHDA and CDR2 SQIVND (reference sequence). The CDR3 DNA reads TGTGCCAGTAGTATCTCACGGAGGAACACTGAAGCTTTCTTT. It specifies CASSISRRNTEAFF.

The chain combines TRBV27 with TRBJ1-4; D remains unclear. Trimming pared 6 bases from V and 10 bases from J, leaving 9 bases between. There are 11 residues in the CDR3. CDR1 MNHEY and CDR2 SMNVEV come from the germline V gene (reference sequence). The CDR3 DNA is TGTGCCAGCAGGCGCGGAGGAAAACTGTTTTTT. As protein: CASRRGGKLFF.

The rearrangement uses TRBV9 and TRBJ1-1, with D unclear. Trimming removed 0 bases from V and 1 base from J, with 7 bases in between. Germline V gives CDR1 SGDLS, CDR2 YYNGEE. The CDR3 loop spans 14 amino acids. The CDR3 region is CASSVVHPNTEAFF. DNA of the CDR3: TGTGCCAGCAGCGTAGTACATCCGAACACTGAAGCTTTCTTT.

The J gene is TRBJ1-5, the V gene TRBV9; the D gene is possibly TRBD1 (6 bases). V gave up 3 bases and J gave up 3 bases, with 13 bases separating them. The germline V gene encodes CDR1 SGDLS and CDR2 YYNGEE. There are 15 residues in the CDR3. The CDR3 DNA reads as TGTGCCAGCAGCGCGGGGACACTACCCAATCAGCCCCAGCATTTT. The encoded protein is CASSAGTLPNQPQHF.

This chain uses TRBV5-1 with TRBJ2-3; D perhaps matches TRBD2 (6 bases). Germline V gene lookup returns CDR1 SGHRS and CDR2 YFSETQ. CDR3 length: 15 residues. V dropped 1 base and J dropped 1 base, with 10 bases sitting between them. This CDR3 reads CASSLLSSGTDTQYF. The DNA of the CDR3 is TGCGCCAGCAGCTTGTTGTCTAGCGGCACAGATACGCAGTATTTT.

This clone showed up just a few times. DNA of the CDR3: TGTGCCACCAAGGCGACAGGGGGAGTCGGGGAGCTGTTTTTT. Encoded protein: CATKATGGVGELFF. The chain links TRBV24-1 to TRBJ2-2, with 9 bases identical to TRBD1. This CDR3 is 14 amino acids long. Trimming took 8 bases from V and 7 from J; bases not matched to a gene: 7. Germline CDR1 KGHDR, CDR2 SFDVKD.

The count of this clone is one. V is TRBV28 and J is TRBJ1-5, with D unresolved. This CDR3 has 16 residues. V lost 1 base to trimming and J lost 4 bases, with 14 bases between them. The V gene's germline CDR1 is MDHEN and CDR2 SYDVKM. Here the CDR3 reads CASSLSGGPGNQPQHF. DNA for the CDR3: TGTGCCAGCAGTTTATCCGGCGGGCCTGGGAATCAGCCCCAGCATTTT.

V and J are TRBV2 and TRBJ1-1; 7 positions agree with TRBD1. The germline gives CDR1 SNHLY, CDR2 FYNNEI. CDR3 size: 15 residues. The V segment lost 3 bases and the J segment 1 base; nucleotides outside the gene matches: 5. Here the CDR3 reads CASSETGRRNTEAFF. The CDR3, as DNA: TGTGCCAGCAGTGAGACAGGGAGGAGGAACACTGAAGCTTTCTTT. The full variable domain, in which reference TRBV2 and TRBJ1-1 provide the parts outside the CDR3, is EPEVTQTPSHQVTQMGQEVILRCVPISNHLYFYWYRQILGQKVEFLVSFYNNEISEKSEIFDDQFSVERPDGSNFTLKIRSTKLEDSAMYFCASSETGRRNTEAFFGQGTRLTVV.

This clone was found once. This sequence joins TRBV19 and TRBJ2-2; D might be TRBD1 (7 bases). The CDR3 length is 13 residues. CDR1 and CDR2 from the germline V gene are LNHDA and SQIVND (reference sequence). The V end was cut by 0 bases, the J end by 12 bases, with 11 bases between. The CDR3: CASSIEGGGQLFF. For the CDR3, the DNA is TGTGCCAGTAGTATAGAAGGAGGGGGCCAGCTGTTTTTT.